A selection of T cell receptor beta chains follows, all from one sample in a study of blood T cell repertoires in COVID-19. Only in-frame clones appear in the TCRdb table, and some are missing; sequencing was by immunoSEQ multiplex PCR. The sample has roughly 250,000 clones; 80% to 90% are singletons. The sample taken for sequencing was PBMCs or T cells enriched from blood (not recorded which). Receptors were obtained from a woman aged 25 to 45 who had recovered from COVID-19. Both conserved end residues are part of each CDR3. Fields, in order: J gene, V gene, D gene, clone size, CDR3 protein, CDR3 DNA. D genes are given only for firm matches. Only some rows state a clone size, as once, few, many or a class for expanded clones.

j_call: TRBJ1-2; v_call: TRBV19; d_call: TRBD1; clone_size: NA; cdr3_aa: CATGSQGNYGYTF; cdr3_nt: TGTGCCACTGGGTCACAGGGGAACTATGGCTACACCTTC
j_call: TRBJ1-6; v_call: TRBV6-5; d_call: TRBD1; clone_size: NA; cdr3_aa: CASSYWDSNNSPLHF; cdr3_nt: TGTGCCAGCAGTTACTGGGACAGCAATAATTCACCCCTCCACTTT
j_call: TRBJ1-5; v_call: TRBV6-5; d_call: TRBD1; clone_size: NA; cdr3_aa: CASRGTGLNQPQHF; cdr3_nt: TGTGCCAGCAGAGGGACAGGGCTCAATCAGCCCCAGCATTTT
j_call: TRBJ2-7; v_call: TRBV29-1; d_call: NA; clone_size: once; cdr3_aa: CSVKRDSEQYF; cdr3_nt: TGCAGCGTTAAGAGGGATAGCGAGCAGTACTTC
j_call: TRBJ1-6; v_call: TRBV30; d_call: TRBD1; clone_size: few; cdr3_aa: CAWSAPGRTGASPLHF; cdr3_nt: TGTGCCTGGAGCGCACCGGGGAGGACAGGGGCCTCACCCCTCCACTTT
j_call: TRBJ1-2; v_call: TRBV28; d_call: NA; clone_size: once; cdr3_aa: CASSLWGLRYGYTF; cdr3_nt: TGTGCCAGCAGTTTATGGGGGCTGCGCTATGGCTACACCTTC
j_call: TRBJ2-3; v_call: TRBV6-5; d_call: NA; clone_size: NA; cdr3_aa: CASKLAGSDTQYF; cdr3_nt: TGTGCCAGCAAACTAGCAGGTTCAGATACGCAGTATTTT
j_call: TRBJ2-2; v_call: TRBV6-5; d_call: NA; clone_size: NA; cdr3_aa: CATTLSGELFF; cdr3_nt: TGTGCCACTACGCTAAGCGGGGAGCTGTTTTTT
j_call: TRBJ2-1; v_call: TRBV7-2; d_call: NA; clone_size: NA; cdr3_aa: CASSLLAGYRGNEQFF; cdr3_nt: TGTGCCAGCAGCCTACTAGCCGGGTACCGGGGCAATGAGCAGTTCTTC
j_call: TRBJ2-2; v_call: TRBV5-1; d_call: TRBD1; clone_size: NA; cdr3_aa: CASQAGTGTTGELFF; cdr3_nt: TGCGCCAGCCAAGCCGGGACAGGGACCACCGGGGAGCTGTTTTTT
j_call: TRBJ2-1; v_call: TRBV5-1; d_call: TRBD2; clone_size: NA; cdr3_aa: CASSLEAGGPTYNEQFF; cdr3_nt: TGCGCCAGCAGCTTGGAAGCGGGGGGGCCAACGTACAATGAGCAGTTCTTC
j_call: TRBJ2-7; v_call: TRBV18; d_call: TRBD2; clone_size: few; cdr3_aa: CASSPGRGSSYEQYF; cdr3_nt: TGTGCCAGCTCACCGGGGCGGGGGAGCTCCTACGAGCAGTACTTC
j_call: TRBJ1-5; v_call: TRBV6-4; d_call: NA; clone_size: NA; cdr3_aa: CASSGSPGNQPQHF; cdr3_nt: TGTGCCAGCAGTGGGAGCCCGGGCAATCAGCCCCAGCATTTT
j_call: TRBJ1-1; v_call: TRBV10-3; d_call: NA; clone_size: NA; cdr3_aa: CAIQTGAMNTEAFF; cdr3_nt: TGTGCCATCCAGACAGGAGCTATGAACACTGAAGCTTTCTTT
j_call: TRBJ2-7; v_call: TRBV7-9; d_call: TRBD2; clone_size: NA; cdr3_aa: CASSMTSGRTRNEQYF; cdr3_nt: TGTGCCAGCAGCATGACTAGCGGGAGAACAAGAAACGAGCAGTACTTC
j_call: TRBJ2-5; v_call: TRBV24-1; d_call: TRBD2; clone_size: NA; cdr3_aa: CATSVGTSGVRETQYF; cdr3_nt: TGTGCCACCAGTGTGGGAACTAGCGGAGTCAGGGAGACCCAGTACTTC
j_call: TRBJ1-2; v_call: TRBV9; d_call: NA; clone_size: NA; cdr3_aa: CASSVAAGDGYTF; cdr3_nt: TGTGCCAGCAGCGTAGCAGCCGGGGATGGCTACACCTTC
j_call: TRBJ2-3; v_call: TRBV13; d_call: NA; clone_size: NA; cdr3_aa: CASSRPLIGTDTQYF; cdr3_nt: TGTGCCAGCAGCCGTCCGTTAATTGGCACAGATACGCAGTATTTT
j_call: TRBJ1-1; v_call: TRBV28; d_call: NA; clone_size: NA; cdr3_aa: CASSRDTPNTEAFF; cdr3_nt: TGTGCCAGCAGTCGGGACACCCCGAACACTGAAGCTTTCTTT
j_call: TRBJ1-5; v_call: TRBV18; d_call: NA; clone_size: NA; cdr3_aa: CASSPAGSSNQPQHF; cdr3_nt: TGTGCCAGCTCACCAGCGGGGAGCAGCAATCAGCCCCAGCATTTT
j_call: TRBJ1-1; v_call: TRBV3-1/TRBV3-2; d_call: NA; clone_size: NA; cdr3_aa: CASSQFLATEAFF; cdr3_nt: TGTGCCAGCAGCCAATTTCTGGCCACTGAAGCTTTCTTT
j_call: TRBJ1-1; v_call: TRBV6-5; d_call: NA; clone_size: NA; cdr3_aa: CASESLKNTEAFF; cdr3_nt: TGTGCCAGCGAGAGCTTAAAGAACACTGAAGCTTTCTTT
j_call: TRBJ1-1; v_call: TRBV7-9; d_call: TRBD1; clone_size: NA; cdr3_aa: CASNPGQGGTEAFF; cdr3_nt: TGTGCCAGCAACCCCGGACAGGGAGGGACTGAAGCTTTCTTT
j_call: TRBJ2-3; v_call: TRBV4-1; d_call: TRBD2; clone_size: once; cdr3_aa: CASSPTSGEPNTQYF; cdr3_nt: TGCGCCAGCAGCCCAACTAGCGGGGAGCCAAATACGCAGTATTTT
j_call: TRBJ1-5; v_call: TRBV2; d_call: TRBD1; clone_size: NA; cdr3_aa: CASSGQGGQPQHF; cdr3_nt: TGTGCCAGCAGTGGACAGGGCGGTCAGCCCCAGCATTTT
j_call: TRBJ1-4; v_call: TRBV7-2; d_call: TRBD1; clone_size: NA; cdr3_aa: CASSFTGDEKLFF; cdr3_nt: TGTGCCAGCAGCTTTACAGGGGATGAAAAACTGTTTTTT
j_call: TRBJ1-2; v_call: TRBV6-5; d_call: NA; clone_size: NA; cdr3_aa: CASNPQELYGYTF; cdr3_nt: TGTGCCAGCAACCCCCAGGAACTCTATGGCTACACCTTC
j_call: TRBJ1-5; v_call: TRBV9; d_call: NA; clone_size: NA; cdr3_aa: CASSVSFGNQPQHF; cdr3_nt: TGTGCCAGCAGCGTAAGCTTCGGGAATCAGCCCCAGCATTTT
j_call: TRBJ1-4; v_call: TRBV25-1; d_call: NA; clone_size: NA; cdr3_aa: CASSEQSNEKLFF; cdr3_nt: TGTGCCAGCAGTGAACAATCTAATGAAAAACTGTTTTTT
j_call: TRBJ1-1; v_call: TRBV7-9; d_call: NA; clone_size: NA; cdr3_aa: CASSQGGVSEAFF; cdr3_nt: TGTGCCAGCAGCCAAGGGGGGGTGTCTGAAGCTTTCTTT
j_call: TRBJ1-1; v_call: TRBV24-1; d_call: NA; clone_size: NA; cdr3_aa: CATGNSGSTEAFF; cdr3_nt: TGTGCCACCGGAAACAGTGGAAGCACTGAAGCTTTCTTT
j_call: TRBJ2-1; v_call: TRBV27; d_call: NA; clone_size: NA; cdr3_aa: CASSYQGFYNEQFF; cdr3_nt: TGTGCCAGCAGTTACCAGGGGTTTTACAATGAGCAGTTCTTC
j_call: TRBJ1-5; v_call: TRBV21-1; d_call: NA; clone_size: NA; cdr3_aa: CASSKEDSRPKPRRHSNQPQHF; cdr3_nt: TGTGCCAGCAGCAAAGAGGATAGCAGACCTAAACCCAGACGCCATAGCAATCAGCCCCAGCATTTT
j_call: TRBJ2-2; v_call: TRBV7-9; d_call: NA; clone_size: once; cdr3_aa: CASSLIVATGELFF; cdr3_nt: TGTGCCAGCAGCTTAATCGTAGCCACCGGGGAGCTGTTTTTT
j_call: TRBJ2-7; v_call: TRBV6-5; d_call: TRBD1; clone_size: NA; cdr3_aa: CASSLTGDLYEQYF; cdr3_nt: TGTGCCAGCAGCCTAACAGGGGACCTCTACGAGCAGTACTTC
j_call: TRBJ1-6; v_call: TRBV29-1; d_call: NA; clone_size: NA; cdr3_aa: CSVQGGSSPLHF; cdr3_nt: TGCAGCGTACAGGGAGGGAGTTCACCCCTCCACTTT
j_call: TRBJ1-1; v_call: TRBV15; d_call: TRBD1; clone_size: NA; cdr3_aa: CATSREYRGLGEAFF; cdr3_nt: TGTGCCACCAGCAGAGAGTACAGGGGATTGGGTGAAGCTTTCTTT
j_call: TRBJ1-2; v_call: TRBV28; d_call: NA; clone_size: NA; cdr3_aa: CASMVPGGNGYTF; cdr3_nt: TGTGCCAGCATGGTGCCCGGGGGTAATGGCTACACCTTC
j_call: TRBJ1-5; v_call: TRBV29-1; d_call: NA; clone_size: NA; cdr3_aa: CSVALGTSNQPQHF; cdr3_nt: TGCAGCGTGGCCCTGGGCACGAGCAATCAGCCCCAGCATTTT
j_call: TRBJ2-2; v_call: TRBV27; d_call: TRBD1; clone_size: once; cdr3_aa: CASSPGTGNTGELFF; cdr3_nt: TGTGCCAGCAGTCCAGGGACAGGGAACACCGGGGAGCTGTTTTTT
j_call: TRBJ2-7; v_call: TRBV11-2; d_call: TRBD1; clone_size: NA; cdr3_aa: CASSSTLQGYDEQYF; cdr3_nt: TGTGCCAGCAGCTCGACCCTACAGGGGTACGACGAGCAGTACTTC
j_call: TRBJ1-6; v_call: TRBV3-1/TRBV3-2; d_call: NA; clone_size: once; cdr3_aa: CASTARGSAHSPLHF; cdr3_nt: TGTGCCAGCACCGCACGAGGGAGTGCGCATTCACCCCTCCACTTT
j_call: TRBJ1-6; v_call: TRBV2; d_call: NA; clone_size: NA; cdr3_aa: CASSDQGGNSPLHF; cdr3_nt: TGTGCCAGCAGTGATCAGGGTGGGAATTCACCCCTCCACTTT
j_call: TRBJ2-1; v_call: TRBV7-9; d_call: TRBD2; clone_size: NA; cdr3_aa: CASSFVAGYNEQFF; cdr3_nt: TGTGCCAGCAGCTTCGTAGCGGGCTACAATGAGCAGTTCTTC
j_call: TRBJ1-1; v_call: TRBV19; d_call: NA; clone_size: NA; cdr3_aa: CASVRRVNTEAFF; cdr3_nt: TGTGCCAGTGTGAGGAGGGTAAACACTGAAGCTTTCTTT
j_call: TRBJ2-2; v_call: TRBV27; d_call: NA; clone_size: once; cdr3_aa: CASSFSLPLTGELFF; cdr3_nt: TGTGCCAGCAGTTTTAGCCTTCCCCTAACCGGGGAGCTGTTTTTT
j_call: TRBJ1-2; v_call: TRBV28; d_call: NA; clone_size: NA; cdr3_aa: CASTPGPYGYTF; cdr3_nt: TGTGCCAGCACCCCAGGTCCCTATGGCTACACCTTC
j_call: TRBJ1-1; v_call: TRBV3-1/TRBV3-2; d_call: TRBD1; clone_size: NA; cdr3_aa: CASSPIGTGLTEAFF; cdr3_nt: TGTGCCAGCAGCCCCATCGGGACAGGTCTCACTGAAGCTTTCTTT
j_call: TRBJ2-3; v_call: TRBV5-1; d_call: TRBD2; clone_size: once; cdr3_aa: CASRGLAGAADTQYF; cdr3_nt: TGCGCCAGCAGGGGGTTGGCGGGAGCGGCAGATACGCAGTATTTT
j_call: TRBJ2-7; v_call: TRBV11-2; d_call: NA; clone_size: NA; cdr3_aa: CASSALRYEQYF; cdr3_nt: TGTGCCAGCAGCGCCCTCCGGTACGAGCAGTACTTC
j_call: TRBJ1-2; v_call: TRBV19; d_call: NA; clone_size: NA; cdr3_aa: CASSTTLGADYGYTF; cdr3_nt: TGTGCCAGTAGTACAACTCTTGGGGCTGACTATGGCTACACCTTC
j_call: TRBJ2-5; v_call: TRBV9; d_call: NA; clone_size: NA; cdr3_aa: CASAREYQETQYF; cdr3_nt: TGTGCCAGCGCACGGGAGTACCAAGAGACCCAGTACTTC